This T cell receptor beta chain derives from a study of Graves' ophthalmopathy and Graves' hyperthyroidism. Study-level information: A follow-up of 18 months without ophthalmopathy meant that hyperthyroidism was stable.

Investigators amplified TCR beta CDR3 regions from RNA transcripts. HTBI-primed first-round RT-PCR preceded second-round multiplex PCR. In TCRdb, the multiplex PCR reads were re-called with MiXCR into one record per CDR3 protein. The sample shows about 1.1 million distinct CDR3 sequences, approximately 35% of them seen only once. If patients had other autoimmune diseases, uncontrolled infections, pregnancy or lactation, they were excluded. Study findings and constraints: The study's model predicted ophthalmopathy progression at over 55% sensitivity and approximately 72% specificity.

V shed 1 base, J shed 9 bases, and the junction held 27 bases outside the gene matches. CDR1 is DFQATT, CDR2 SNEGSKA, per germline (reference sequence). The CDR3 runs 21 residues. This clonotype was seen a few times. Its antigen remains unidentified. The V gene is TRBV20-1, the J gene TRBJ1-6, with TRBD1 identical over 7 bases. This sequence was found in an adult man with Graves' hyperthyroidism. The specimen was peripheral blood or thyroid tissue (not recorded which). CDR3 in amino acids: CSARGYGDSDQTTGMGSPLHF. The DNA for the CDR3 is TGCAGTGCTAGAGGATATGGGGACAGCGATCAGACAACGGGCATGGGTTCACCCCTCCACTTT.